The rows below give T cell receptor beta chains drawn from one sample of a study of tumor and adjacent non-tumor tissue in lung cancer. MiXCR, applied by TCRdb to the multiplex PCR reads, yields one record per CDR3 protein. The sample lists more than 85,000 distinct CDR3 sequences, 60% to 80% occurring once. Material for sequencing was lung tumor tissue. Receptor source: an older woman with non-small cell lung cancer. Each CDR3 is given with its conserved first and last residue. The D gene is left open where the match is weak. Clone size is given for some rows only: seen once, a few or many times, or a class if the clone is expanded.

abundance	v_gene	d_gene	j_gene	CDR3aa	CDR3nt
once	TRBV11-3	NA	TRBJ2-5	CASSLVGHVGETQHF	TGTGCCAGCAGCCTCGTGGGGCACGTAGGCGAGACCCAGCACTTC
NA	TRBV6-2/TRBV6-3	TRBD1	TRBJ2-7	CASSRRTGGDKQYF	TGTGCCAGCAGTCGCCGGACAGGGGGCGACAAGCAGTATTTC
many	TRBV20-1	TRBD1	TRBJ1-4	CSAATGGSDEKLFF	TGCAGTGCGGCTACAGGGGGATCCGACGAAAAACTGTTTTTT
NA	TRBV29-1	NA	TRBJ1-1	CSGQATEAFF	TGCAGCGGGCAGGCCACTGAGGCTTTCTTT
NA	TRBV11-2	NA	TRBJ1-3	CASSFRRTAVFGNTIYF	TGCGCCAGCAGCTTCCGCAGGACAGCGGTCTTTGGAAACACCATATATTTT
NA	TRBV11-3	NA	TRBJ2-3	CASSPDWTRPSTDTQYF	TGTGCCAGCAGCCCAGACTGGACGCGCCCTAGCACAGATACGCAGTATTTT
many	TRBV12-3/TRBV12-4	NA	TRBJ1-2	CASSLNRGYTF	TGTGCCAGCAGTTTAAATAGGGGCTACACCTTC
few	TRBV14	TRBD1	TRBJ2-3	CASSQERIQGMTDTQYF	TGTGCAAGCAGCCAAGAACGGATACAGGGGATGACAGATACGCAGTATTTT
many	TRBV6-6	TRBD2	TRBJ2-5	CASSYSGEGETQYF	TGTGCCAGCAGTTACTCCGGGGAGGGAGAGACCCAGTACTTC
NA	TRBV20-1	NA	TRBJ2-7	CGARRDQYNEQYF	TGCGGTGCTAGAAGAGACCAATACAATGAGCAGTACTTC
many	TRBV6-2/TRBV6-3	NA	TRBJ2-2	CASSYLSGELFF	TGTGCCAGCAGTTACTTGTCCGGGGAGCTGTTTTTT
NA	TRBV6-6	TRBD1	TRBJ2-1	CDSSDRGLVWASYNEQFF	TGTGACAGCAGTGACAGGGGGCTGGTCTGGGCGTCGTACAATGAACAGTTCTTT
NA	TRBV6-2/TRBV6-3	NA	TRBJ2-2	CSSRTVGNGELFF	TGTTCCAGCAGAACGGTGGGTAACGGGGAGCTGTTTTTT
NA	TRBV11-2	NA	TRBJ2-7	CASRLSTRTAEQYF	TGTGCTAGCAGGTTATCCACCCGGACAGCCGAGCAGTACTTC
NA	TRBV20-1	TRBD2	TRBJ2-7	CSARESGTYEYYF	TGTAGTGCTAGAGAAAGCGGGACTTACGAGTATTACTTC
NA	TRBV6-1	TRBD1	TRBJ1-2	CASSEYWQGDCGYTF	TGTGCCAGCAGTGAATATTGGCAGGGGGACTGTGGCTACACCTTC
NA	TRBV28	NA	TRBJ2-7	CIISSASLGDEQYF	TGTATCATCAGTTCTGCATCCCTGGGTGACGAGCAGTACTTC
NA	TRBV6-2/TRBV6-3	TRBD1	TRBJ2-2	CASTGDRDGSGELYF	TGTGCCAGCACGGGGGACAGGGACGGTTCCGGGGAGCTGTATTTT
NA	TRBV20-1	TRBD1	TRBJ2-1	CSPQGQVGFNEQFF	TGCAGTCCACAAGGACAGGTGGGATTCAATGAGCAGTTCTTC
NA	TRBV28	TRBD1	TRBJ1-5	CASSPWTGGDQPQHF	TGTGCCAGCAGTCCTTGGACAGGGGGCGATCAGCCCCAGCATTTT
NA	TRBV28	NA	TRBJ1-1	CARSLLLPTYTEAFF	TGTGCCAGGAGTTTATTACTTCCTACCTACACTGAAGCTTTCTTT
NA	TRBV20-1	TRBD2	TRBJ2-1	CCDRDPSRLAGTYNEQFF	TGCTGTGATAGAGACCCCTCTCGACTAGCGGGGACCTACAATGAGCAGTTCTTC
many	TRBV29-1	TRBD2	TRBJ2-1	CSVEAGTSGHYNEQFF	TGCAGCGTTGAAGCGGGGACTAGCGGCCACTACAATGAGCAGTTCTTC
many	TRBV6-2/TRBV6-3	TRBD2	TRBJ2-1	CASSPGLAYNEQFF	TGTGCCAGCAGTCCGGGACTAGCCTACAATGAGCAGTTCTTC
NA	TRBV11-2	NA	TRBJ1-5	CASSLLGDQSQHF	TGTGCCAGCAGTTTACTGGGTGATCAGTCCCAGCATTTT
NA	TRBV4-3	NA	TRBJ1-2	CASSPRAASNYGYTF	TGCGCCAGCAGCCCGAGGGCCGCCTCTAACTATGGCTACACCTTC
NA	TRBV11-2	NA	TRBJ2-5	CADSLCGRVETQYF	TGTGCCGACAGCTTATGTGGCAGGGTAGAGACCCAGTACTTC
once	TRBV11-2	TRBD2	TRBJ2-5	CASNLVLSRGSSETQYF	TGTGCCAGCAACTTGGTCCTCTCGCGGGGGAGCTCTGAGACCCAGTACTTC
once	TRBV20-1	TRBD2	TRBJ2-1	CSVRDLGGSGIEQFF	TGCAGTGTTAGAGATCTCGGGGGGAGTGGCATTGAGCAGTTTTTC
once	TRBV20-1	NA	TRBJ2-3	CRAGPAESTDTQYF	TGCAGAGCTGGACCAGCTGAAAGCACAGATACGCAGTATTTT